This TCR beta chain was sequenced in a study of glioma-infiltrating T cells. For this clonotype: Its antigen is unidentified.

TCR alpha and beta CDR3 regions were amplified from RNA using iRepertoire nested multiplex PCR. Input was roughly 100-450 ng of tissue mRNA or PBMC total RNA. TCRdb reprocessed the multiplex PCR reads via MiXCR and lists one record per CDR3 protein. The sample records fewer than 90,000 distinct CDR3 sequences, roughly 23% being singletons. The study, taken as a whole, reports: Tissue-blood divergence was below expectation in non-neoplastic patients, above in gliomas. CDR3 overlap between tissue and blood was very small.

Sequenced input: glioma tissue, nonneoplastic brain tissue, or PBMCs (not recorded which). This sequence originates from a human donor with low-grade glioma or glioblastoma, undergoing nonglioma brain surgery, or in good health (not recorded which).

The CDR3 DNA reads as TGTGCCAGCAGCTTAGGGACAGTCTTCACAGATACGCAGTATTTT. This encodes CASSLGTVFTDTQYF. The V and J genes are TRBV11-2 and TRBJ2-3, with D possibly matching TRBD1 (6 bases). Trimming left V 1 base short and J 2 bases short, with 10 bases between. Germline CDR1 SGHAT, CDR2 FQNNGV. This CDR3 comprises 15 residues.